Listed below are T cell receptor beta chains from one sample, sequenced in a study of T cell responses to AZD1222 COVID-19 vaccine. Generated by immunoSEQ multiplex PCR, the TCRdb table keeps only in-frame clones and is missing some. Of around 160,000 clones listed, about 92% are singletons. Specimen: peripheral blood, collected on day 0 of AZD1222 vaccination. The receptors were gathered from an adult in good health. The CDR3 runs from the conserved cysteine through the conserved F or W. The D gene is left open where the match is weak. Some rows mark clone size as missing; the rest say once, few, many or name a class of expanded clone.

TRBV12-3/TRBV12-4	TRBJ1-2	.	.	TGTGCCAGCAGGGGGTCGTACTATGGCTACACCTTC	CASRGSYYGYTF
TRBV18	TRBJ2-7	.	TRBD1	TGTGCCAGCTCACCAGGGACAGGGTCGTACGAGCAGTACTTC	CASSPGTGSYEQYF
TRBV14	TRBJ1-1	.	.	TGTGCCAGCAGCCGTCAGGGGTTTAGGAACACTGAAGCTTTCTTT	CASSRQGFRNTEAFF
TRBV7-2	TRBJ2-3	.	.	TGTGCCAGCAGCTCTGGGACGGGTATTTTATCAGATACGCAGTATTTT	CASSSGTGILSDTQYF
TRBV5-1	TRBJ1-2	.	TRBD1	TGCGCCAGCAGCTTGGACAGGGGAAAGAATGGCTACACCTTC	CASSLDRGKNGYTF
TRBV5-1	TRBJ2-7	.	TRBD1	TGCGCCAGCAGCTGGGAATCGGGACAGGGACAGCAGTACTTC	CASSWESGQGQQYF
TRBV3-1/TRBV3-2	TRBJ2-1	few	.	TGTGCCAGCAGCCAAGCGGGGTTCAATGAGCAGTTCTTC	CASSQAGFNEQFF
TRBV6-5	TRBJ2-1	.	.	TGTGCCAGCCATTTGGGGAATGCCTACAATGAGCAGTTCTTC	CASHLGNAYNEQFF
TRBV6-6	TRBJ2-1	.	TRBD2	TGTGCCAGCAGTTACTCTCCCAGCGGGGCCTACAATGAGCAGTTCTTC	CASSYSPSGAYNEQFF
TRBV19	TRBJ1-4	.	.	TGTGCCAGTAATGATGGGAGGGCGGGGCTGTTTTTT	CASNDGRAGLFF
TRBV14	TRBJ2-7	.	TRBD2	TGTGCCAGCAGGCAGAGCGGGGAGCCCTACGAGCAGTACTTC	CASRQSGEPYEQYF
TRBV7-3	TRBJ1-1	.	TRBD1	TGTGCCAGCAGCTTAGGGACAGGATACACTGAAGCTTTCTTT	CASSLGTGYTEAFF
TRBV7-9	TRBJ2-2	.	TRBD1	TGTGCCAGCAGCGTGGGACAGGCGTCCGGGGAGCTGTTTTTT	CASSVGQASGELFF
TRBV19	TRBJ1-5	.	.	TGTGCCAGTAAAAGTGGGGCGGGCAATCAGCCCCAGCATTTT	CASKSGAGNQPQHF
TRBV9	TRBJ2-1	.	.	TGTGCCAGCAGCGTAGAGGAAGAGCAGTTCTTC	CASSVEEEQFF
TRBV18	TRBJ1-1	.	TRBD1	TGTGCCAGCTCACCCCAGGGGGATCACACTGAAGCTTTCTTT	CASSPQGDHTEAFF
TRBV9	TRBJ1-3	.	.	TGTGCCAGCAGCGCTGGGGGGCACTCTGGAAACACCATATATTTT	CASSAGGHSGNTIYF
TRBV18	TRBJ1-5	.	.	TGTGCCAGCTCAATCAGTAATAGCAATCAGCCCCAGCATTTT	CASSISNSNQPQHF
TRBV19	TRBJ1-1	.	.	TGTGCCACCTCCTTTAGATCGGGGGACACTGAAGCTTTCTTT	CATSFRSGDTEAFF
TRBV7-3	TRBJ1-6	.	.	TGTGCCAGCAGCTTAAGCCGGGAATCACCCCTCCACTTT	CASSLSRESPLHF
TRBV2	TRBJ1-2	once	TRBD1	TGTGCCAGCAGGGACAGGGAAGAGGATGGCTACACCTTC	CASRDREEDGYTF
TRBV7-9	TRBJ1-1	.	.	TGTGCCAGCAGCTGGACAGCTAACACTGAAGCTTTCTTT	CASSWTANTEAFF
TRBV2	TRBJ2-1	.	.	TGTGCCAGCAGTGAACTCTCTAACTCCTACAATGAGCAGTTCTTC	CASSELSNSYNEQFF
TRBV19	TRBJ1-5	.	TRBD1	TGTGCCAGTAGGAAAGGACAGGGCATCAATCAGCCCCAGCATTTT	CASRKGQGINQPQHF
TRBV2	TRBJ1-4	.	TRBD1	TGTGCCAGCAGTATACAGGGGGGAACTGAAAAACTGTTTTTT	CASSIQGGTEKLFF
TRBV5-1	TRBJ1-1	once	TRBD1	TGCGCCAGCAGCTTCCAGGGGGTGGGGACTGAAGCTTTCTTT	CASSFQGVGTEAFF
TRBV2	TRBJ1-3	.	.	TGTGCCAGCAGTCAGGAGTTCTCTGGAAACACCATATATTTT	CASSQEFSGNTIYF
TRBV6-5	TRBJ2-2	.	.	TGTGCCAGCAAGAACAGGGCCACCGGGGAGCTGTTTTTT	CASKNRATGELFF
TRBV10-2	TRBJ1-1	.	TRBD1	TGCGCCAGCAGTGACCCCGGGACAGTGAACACTGAAGCTTTCTTT	CASSDPGTVNTEAFF
TRBV5-1	TRBJ1-2	.	.	TGCGCCAGCAGCTTGGAGGCAGCTCAAAACTATGGCTACACCTTC	CASSLEAAQNYGYTF
TRBV11-1	TRBJ1-6	once	TRBD1	TGTGCCAGCAGCTTGCTGGGACAGGTAAAGAATTCACCCCTCCACTTT	CASSLLGQVKNSPLHF
TRBV6-5	TRBJ2-3	.	.	TGTGCCAGCGGCCGGACAGACACAGATACGCAGTATTTT	CASGRTDTDTQYF
TRBV7-8	TRBJ2-1	few	.	TGTGCCAGCAGCCTGCCGAAACGGCAGGGGACGGGCTATGAGCAGTTCTTC	CASSLPKRQGTGYEQFF
TRBV21-1	TRBJ2-3	.	.	TGTGCCAGCAGCAAAGCGGCCAGGGGGCGCATCCCCAAAGATACGCAGTATTTT	CASSKAARGRIPKDTQYF
TRBV5-1	TRBJ1-4	.	TRBD1	TGCGCCAGCAGCCTGGGACAGGTTGAAAAACTGTTTTTT	CASSLGQVEKLFF
TRBV2	TRBJ1-2	.	.	TGTGCCAGCAGTGAAATCTTGTGGGACCCTAACTATGGCTACACCTTC	CASSEILWDPNYGYTF
TRBV18	TRBJ1-6	once	TRBD1	TGTGCCAGTACCGGGACAGATTATTCACCCCTCCACTTT	CASTGTDYSPLHF
TRBV11-2	TRBJ2-1	.	TRBD1	TGTGCCAGCAGCCGGATGACAGGGGATTCCTACAATGAGCAGTTCTTC	CASSRMTGDSYNEQFF
TRBV5-4	TRBJ1-1	.	.	TGTGCCAGCAGCTCCTACACTAGGGGGAACACTGAAGCTTTCTTT	CASSSYTRGNTEAFF